Here is one T cell receptor beta chain with its context. Running of the v3.0 immunoSEQ assay took place at survey level. Some clones are missing from TCRdb's copy, which holds only in-frame ones; the method was immunoSEQ multiplex PCR. The profile shows around 25,000 clones, approximately 80% of them singletons. The data were taken from a study of long-term antiretroviral therapy in people with HIV. The sequences come from unsorted PBMCs, collected 1.1 years before starting antiretroviral therapy. This TCR was sampled from a woman aged 25-40 years with HIV.

CDR3 residues: CASSLAAGGSNQPQHF. DNA for the CDR3: TGTGCCAGCAGCTTAGCGGCAGGGGGCAGCAATCAGCCCCAGCATTTT. The V gene is TRBV7-2, the J gene TRBJ1-5; 8 nucleotides agree with TRBD1. J lost 1 base, V lost 0 bases, and 2 bases had no gene match. The germline V gene encodes CDR1 SGHTA and CDR2 FQGNSA. The CDR3 totals 16 residues.